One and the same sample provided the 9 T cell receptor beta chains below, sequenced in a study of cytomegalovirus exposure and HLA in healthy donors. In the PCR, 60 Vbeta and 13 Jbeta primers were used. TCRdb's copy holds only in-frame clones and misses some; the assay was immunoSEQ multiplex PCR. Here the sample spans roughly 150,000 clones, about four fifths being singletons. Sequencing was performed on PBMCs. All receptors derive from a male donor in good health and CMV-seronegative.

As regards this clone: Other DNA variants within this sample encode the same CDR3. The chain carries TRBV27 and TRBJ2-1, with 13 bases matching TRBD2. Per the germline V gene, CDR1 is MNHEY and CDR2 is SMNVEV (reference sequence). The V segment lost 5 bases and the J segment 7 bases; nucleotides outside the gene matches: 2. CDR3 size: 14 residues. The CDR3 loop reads CASSGLAGVNEQFF. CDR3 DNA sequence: TGTGCCAGCAGTGGACTAGCGGGAGTAAATGAGCAGTTCTTC.

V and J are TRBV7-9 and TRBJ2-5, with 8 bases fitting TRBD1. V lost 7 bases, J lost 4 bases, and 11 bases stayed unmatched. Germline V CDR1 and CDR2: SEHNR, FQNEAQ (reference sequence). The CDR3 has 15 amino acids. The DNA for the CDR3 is TGTGCCAGCACCTCGACGGGCCAGGGGGCAGAGACCCAGTACTTC. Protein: CASTSTGQGAETQYF.

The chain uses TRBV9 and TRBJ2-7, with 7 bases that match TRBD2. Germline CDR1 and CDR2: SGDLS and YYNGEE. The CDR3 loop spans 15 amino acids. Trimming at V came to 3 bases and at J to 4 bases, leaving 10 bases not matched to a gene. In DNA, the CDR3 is TGTGCCAGCAGCGCAGGACTAGGGATTGTGTACGAGCAGTACTTC. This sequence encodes CASSAGLGIVYEQYF.

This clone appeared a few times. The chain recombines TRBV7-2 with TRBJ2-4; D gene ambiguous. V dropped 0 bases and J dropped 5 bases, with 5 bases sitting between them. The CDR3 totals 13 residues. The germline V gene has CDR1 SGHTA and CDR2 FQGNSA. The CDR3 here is CASSLAEQNIQYF. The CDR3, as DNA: TGTGCCAGCAGCTTAGCCGAGCAAAACATTCAGTACTTC.

The CDR3, as DNA: TGTGCCAGTGGTCCGGGACAGGGTACTGGGGAGCTGTTTTTT. It codes for CASGPGQGTGELFF. The chain joins TRBV19 to TRBJ2-2; 9 bases are a match to TRBD1. Unmatched junction bases numbered 9, after V lost 8 bases and J lost 8 bases. CDR3 length equals 14 residues. Germline V CDR1 and CDR2: LNHDA, SQIVND (reference sequence).

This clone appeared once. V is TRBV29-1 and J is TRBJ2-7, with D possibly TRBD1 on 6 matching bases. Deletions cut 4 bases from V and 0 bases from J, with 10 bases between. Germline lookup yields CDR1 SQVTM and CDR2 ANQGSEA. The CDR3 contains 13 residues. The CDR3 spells CSVGWTVSYEQYF. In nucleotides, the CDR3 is TGCAGCGTTGGGTGGACAGTCTCCTACGAGCAGTACTTC.

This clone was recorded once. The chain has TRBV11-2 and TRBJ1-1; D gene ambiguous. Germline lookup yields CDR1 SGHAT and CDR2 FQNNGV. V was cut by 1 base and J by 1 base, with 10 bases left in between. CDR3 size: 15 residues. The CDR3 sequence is CASSLGQVRNTEAFF. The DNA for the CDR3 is TGTGCCAGCAGCTTAGGCCAGGTACGGAACACTGAAGCTTTCTTT.

CDR3 amino acids: CASRPGVTGYTF. CDR3 bases: TGTGCCAGCAGGCCAGGGGTCACTGGCTACACCTTC. This chain connects TRBV2 to TRBJ1-2; tentatively, D is TRBD1 (6 bases). From germline, CDR1 is SNHLY and CDR2 FYNNEI. Trimming took off 6 bases at V and 7 bases at J, with 12 bases between the two ends. The CDR3 is made up of 12 amino acids.

CDR3 loop: CASGGTSGDQYF. The CDR3 DNA reads as TGTGCCAGCGGGGGAACTAGCGGGGACCAGTATTTT. The chain employs TRBV2 and TRBJ2-3; 10 nucleotides agree with TRBD2. The ends lost 8 bases at V and 12 bases at J; junction bases unmatched: 8. The germline gives CDR1 SNHLY, CDR2 FYNNEI. The CDR3 length is 12 residues.